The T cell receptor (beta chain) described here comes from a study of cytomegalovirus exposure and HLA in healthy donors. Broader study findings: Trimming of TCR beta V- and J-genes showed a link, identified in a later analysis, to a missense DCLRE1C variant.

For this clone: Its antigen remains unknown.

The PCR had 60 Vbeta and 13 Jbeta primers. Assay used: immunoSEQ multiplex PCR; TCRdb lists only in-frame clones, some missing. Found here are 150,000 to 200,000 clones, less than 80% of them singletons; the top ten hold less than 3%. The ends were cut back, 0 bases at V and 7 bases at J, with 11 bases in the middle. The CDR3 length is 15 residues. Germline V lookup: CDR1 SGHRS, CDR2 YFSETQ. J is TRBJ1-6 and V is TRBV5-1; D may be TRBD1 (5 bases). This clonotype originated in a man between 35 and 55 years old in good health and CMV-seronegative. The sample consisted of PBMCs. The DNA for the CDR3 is TGCGCCAGCAGCTTGGATACAGGTTCGAATTCACCCCTCCACTTT. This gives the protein CASSLDTGSNSPLHF.